This TCR beta chain was found in a study of identical twins. A universal primer site came from template switching; cDNA carried unique molecular identifiers. TCRdb analysed the 5' RACE reads with MiXCR anew, one entry per CDR3 protein. The sample carries 600,000 to 800,000 distinct CDR3 sequences, about 20% recorded once. The CDR3 is 17 amino acids. Germline CDR1 and CDR2: SGHAT and FQNNGV. Trimming removed 7 bases from V and 6 bases from J; junction bases left unmatched: 13. This same sample was also taken into another study, of T cells expressing NK-cell markers.

The receptor's source is a woman aged 18-29 years in good health. The sequencing input was PBMCs. J is TRBJ2-2 and V is TRBV11-2; 11 bases match TRBD1. This chain's CDR3 is CASTILKGTGGPGELFF. DNA for the CDR3: TGTGCCAGCACCATACTTAAGGGGACAGGGGGTCCCGGGGAGCTGTTTTTT. Full variable domain (rest looked up from reference TRBV11-2 and TRBJ2-2): EAGVAQSPRYKIIEKRQSVAFWCNPISGHATLYWYQQILGQGPKLLIQFQNNGVVDDSQLPKDRFSAERLKGVDSTLKIQPAKLEDSAVYLCASTILKGTGGPGELFFGEGSRLTVL.